The clone carrying this TCR beta chain showed up many times. No antigen is known for it. Unmatched junction bases numbered 10, after V lost 6 bases and J lost 4 bases. This CDR3 spans 14 amino acids. CDR1 DFQATT and CDR2 SNEGSKA come from the germline V gene (reference sequence). These data originate in a study of T cells in Graves' hyperthyroidism and ophthalmopathy. Notes on the study in general: Most expanded thyroid clonotypes above 0.001 also appeared in blood. Progression to ophthalmopathy was predicted a median of about 6.6 months early.

The study left out patients who had uncontrolled infection, other autoimmune disease, pregnancy or lactation. TCR beta CDR3 regions were amplified from RNA transcripts. HTBI primers were employed in a first-round RT-PCR of the TCR CDR3. Each CDR3 protein gets one entry after TCRdb re-called the multiplex PCR reads with MiXCR. The sample includes 550,000 to 800,000 distinct CDR3 sequences, 17% of them seen just once. Sequencing was performed on blood. This clonotype was obtained from a man aged 50-60 years with Graves' hyperthyroidism. The chain couples TRBV20-1 to TRBJ2-7; 9 positions match TRBD2. Written as DNA, the CDR3 is TGCAGTGCGGCCCCTTGGGCGGGAGGGTACGAGCAGTACTTC. It codes for CSAAPWAGGYEQYF.